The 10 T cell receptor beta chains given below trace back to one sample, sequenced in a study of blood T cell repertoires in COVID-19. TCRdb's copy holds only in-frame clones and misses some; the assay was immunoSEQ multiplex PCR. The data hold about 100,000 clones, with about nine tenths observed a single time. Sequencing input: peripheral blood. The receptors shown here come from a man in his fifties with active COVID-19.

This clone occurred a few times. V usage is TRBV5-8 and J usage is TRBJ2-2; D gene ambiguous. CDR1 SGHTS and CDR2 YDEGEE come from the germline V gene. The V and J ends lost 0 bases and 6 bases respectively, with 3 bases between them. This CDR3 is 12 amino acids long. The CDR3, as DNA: TGTGCCAGCAGCTTGGGCGCCGGGGAGCTGTTTTTT. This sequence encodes CASSLGAGELFF.

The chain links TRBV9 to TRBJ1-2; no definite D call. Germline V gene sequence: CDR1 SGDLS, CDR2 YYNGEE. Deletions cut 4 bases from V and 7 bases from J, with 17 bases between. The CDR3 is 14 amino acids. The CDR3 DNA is TGTGCCAGCAGCTCCAAAGAGGGAGTCGGTGGCTACACCTTC. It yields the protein CASSSKEGVGGYTF.

CDR3: CASSITSGLRTYEQYV. CDR3 DNA: TGTGCCAGCAGCATAACTAGCGGGCTTAGAACCTACGAGCAGTACGTC. This chain connects TRBV21-1 to TRBJ2-7; the table's D call, TRBD2, has no DNA check behind it. TRBV21-1 is a pseudogene segment. The CDR3 has 16 amino acids.

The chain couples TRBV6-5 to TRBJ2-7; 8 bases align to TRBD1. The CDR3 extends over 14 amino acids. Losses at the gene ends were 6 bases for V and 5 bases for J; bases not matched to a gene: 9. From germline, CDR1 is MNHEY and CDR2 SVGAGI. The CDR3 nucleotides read TGTGCCAGCAGCCAGGGGACAGGACGAAACGAGCAGTACTTC. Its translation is CASSQGTGRNEQYF.

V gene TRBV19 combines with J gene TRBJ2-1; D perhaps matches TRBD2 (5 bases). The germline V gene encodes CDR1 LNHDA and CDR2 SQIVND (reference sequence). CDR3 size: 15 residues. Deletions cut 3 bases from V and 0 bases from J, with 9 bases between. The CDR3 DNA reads TGTGCCAGTAGTATGGGCGGGTACTCCTACAATGAGCAGTTCTTC. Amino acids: CASSMGGYSYNEQFF.

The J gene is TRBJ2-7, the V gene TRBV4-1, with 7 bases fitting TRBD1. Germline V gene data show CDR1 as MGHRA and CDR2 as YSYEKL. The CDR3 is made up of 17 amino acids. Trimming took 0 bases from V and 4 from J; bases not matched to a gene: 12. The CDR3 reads CASSQDQRGLRGYEQYF. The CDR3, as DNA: TGCGCCAGCAGCCAAGATCAAAGGGGGCTCAGGGGGTACGAGCAGTACTTC.

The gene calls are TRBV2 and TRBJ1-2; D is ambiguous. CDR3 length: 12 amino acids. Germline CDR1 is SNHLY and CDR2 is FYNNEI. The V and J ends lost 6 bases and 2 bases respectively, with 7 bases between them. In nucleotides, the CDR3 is TGTGCCAGCAGGCCGGGAAACTATGGCTACACCTTC. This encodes CASRPGNYGYTF.

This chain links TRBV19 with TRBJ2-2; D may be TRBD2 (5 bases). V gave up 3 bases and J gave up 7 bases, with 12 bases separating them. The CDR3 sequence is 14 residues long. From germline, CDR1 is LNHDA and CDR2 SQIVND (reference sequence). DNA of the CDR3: TGTGCCAGTAGTATGGGTTCCCGGGACGGGGAGCTGTTTTTT. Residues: CASSMGSRDGELFF.

CDR3 residues: CASSYQDSLRPLHF. The CDR3 DNA reads TGTGCCAGCAGTTACCAAGACAGCTTACGACCCCTCCACTTT. The chain recombines TRBV27 with TRBJ1-6; D may be TRBD1 (5 bases). The germline gives CDR1 MNHEY, CDR2 SMNVEV (reference sequence). Trimming left V 4 bases short and J 12 bases short, with 16 bases between. CDR3 length: 14 residues.

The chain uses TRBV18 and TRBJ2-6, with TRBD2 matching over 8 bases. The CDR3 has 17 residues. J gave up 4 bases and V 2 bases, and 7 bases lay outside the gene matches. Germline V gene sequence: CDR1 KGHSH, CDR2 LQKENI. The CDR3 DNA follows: TGTGCCAGCTCACCAGGCGGGGGGCCCCCCGGGGCCAACGTCCTGACTTTC. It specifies CASSPGGGPPGANVLTF.